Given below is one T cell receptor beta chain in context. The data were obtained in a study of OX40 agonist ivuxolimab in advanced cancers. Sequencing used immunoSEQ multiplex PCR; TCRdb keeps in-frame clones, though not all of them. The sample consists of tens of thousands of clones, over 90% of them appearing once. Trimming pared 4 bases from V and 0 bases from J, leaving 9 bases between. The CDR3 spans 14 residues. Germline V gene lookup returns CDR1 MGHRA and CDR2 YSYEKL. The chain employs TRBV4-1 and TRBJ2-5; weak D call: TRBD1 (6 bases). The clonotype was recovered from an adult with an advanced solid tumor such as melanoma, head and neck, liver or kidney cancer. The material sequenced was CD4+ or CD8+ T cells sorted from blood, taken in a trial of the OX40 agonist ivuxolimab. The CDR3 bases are TGCGCCAGCAGCCTTCGGGACAACCAAGAGACCCAGTACTTC. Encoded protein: CASSLRDNQETQYF.